The rows below give T cell receptor beta chains drawn from one sample of a study of blood T cell repertoires in COVID-19. Assay: immunoSEQ multiplex PCR; the TCRdb copy retains only in-frame clones and omits some. The repertoire has over 100,000 clones, about 87% of them found once; the top ten carry 1.1%. Material for sequencing was peripheral blood. These receptors were taken from a human donor in a cohort sampled during active COVID-19. The CDR3 runs from the conserved cysteine through the conserved F or W. Fields, in order: CDR3 DNA, CDR3 protein, D gene, V gene, J gene, clone size. The D gene is left open where the match is weak. The listing skips clone size in some rows; elsewhere it reads once, few, many or a size class.

CDR3 DNA: TGTGCCAGCAGCTTAGGGGCTAGCGAGACCTACGAGCAGTACTTC
CDR3 protein: CASSLGASETYEQYF
D gene: NA
V gene: TRBV7-2
J gene: TRBJ2-7
clone size: NA

CDR3 DNA: TGTGCCAGCACCTTTGGACTAGCGGATTCCTACGAGCAGTACTTC
CDR3 protein: CASTFGLADSYEQYF
D gene: TRBD2
V gene: TRBV6-5
J gene: TRBJ2-7
clone size: NA

CDR3 DNA: TGTGCCATCAGTGACTTCGGTAGCGGGGCTTCCGGAGAGACCCAGTACTTC
CDR3 protein: CAISDFGSGASGETQYF
D gene: TRBD2
V gene: TRBV10-3
J gene: TRBJ2-5
clone size: NA

CDR3 DNA: TGTGCCACCAGCAGGGACAGGGGTGACCAGCCCCAGCATTTT
CDR3 protein: CATSRDRGDQPQHF
D gene: TRBD1
V gene: TRBV15
J gene: TRBJ1-5
clone size: NA

CDR3 DNA: TGTGCCAGCAGGGTCCCTTGGGAGGCAGATACGCAGTATTTT
CDR3 protein: CASRVPWEADTQYF
D gene: NA
V gene: TRBV2
J gene: TRBJ2-3
clone size: NA

CDR3 DNA: TGTGCCAGCAGCGAAAGACTAGCGGGAGGTAGTGAGACCCAGTACTTC
CDR3 protein: CASSERLAGGSETQYF
D gene: TRBD2
V gene: TRBV9
J gene: TRBJ2-5
clone size: NA

CDR3 DNA: TGTGCCAGCGGCCCGGGACAGGGGAGATACAATGAGCAGTTCTTC
CDR3 protein: CASGPGQGRYNEQFF
D gene: TRBD1
V gene: TRBV9
J gene: TRBJ2-1
clone size: few

CDR3 DNA: TGTGCCAGCAGCTTGATTTTGCAAGGGGGCCCAGATACGCAGTATTTT
CDR3 protein: CASSLILQGGPDTQYF
D gene: TRBD1
V gene: TRBV5-6
J gene: TRBJ2-3
clone size: NA

CDR3 DNA: TGTGCCAGCAGTCCATACCTATGGAGGGGACAGGCGGGTGGCTACACCTTC
CDR3 protein: CASSPYLWRGQAGGYTF
D gene: TRBD1
V gene: TRBV28
J gene: TRBJ1-2
clone size: NA

CDR3 DNA: TGTGCCAGCAGCAGAGGGACAGGGGCCCTAGGGGAGACCCAGTACTTC
CDR3 protein: CASSRGTGALGETQYF
D gene: NA
V gene: TRBV21-1
J gene: TRBJ2-5
clone size: NA

CDR3 DNA: TGTGCCAGCAGCCCAAAGGGACTAGCGGGAGGCGGTGAGCAGTTCTTC
CDR3 protein: CASSPKGLAGGGEQFF
D gene: TRBD2
V gene: TRBV7-3
J gene: TRBJ2-1
clone size: NA

CDR3 DNA: TGTGCCAGCAGCCTGGCCGGGACAGAGTCCTACGAGCAGTACTTC
CDR3 protein: CASSLAGTESYEQYF
D gene: TRBD1
V gene: TRBV5-5
J gene: TRBJ2-7
clone size: NA

CDR3 DNA: TGTGCCTCCACCCGTGGACTAGCGGGAGCATCTGAGCAGTTCTTC
CDR3 protein: CASTRGLAGASEQFF
D gene: TRBD2
V gene: TRBV10-3
J gene: TRBJ2-1
clone size: NA

CDR3 DNA: TGTGCCAGCAGCTTCTGGTTTCCTTACCAGTCTGGAAACACCATATATTTT
CDR3 protein: CASSFWFPYQSGNTIYF
D gene: NA
V gene: TRBV5-6
J gene: TRBJ1-3
clone size: NA

CDR3 DNA: TGTGCCAGCAGCAAAGGGGACAGGGAGGCCCCCCCCGACTACAATGAGCAGTTCTTC
CDR3 protein: CASSKGDREAPPDYNEQFF
D gene: NA
V gene: TRBV21-1
J gene: TRBJ2-1
clone size: NA

CDR3 DNA: TGTGCCAGTAGTATATACCTGACACTTATGAGGGGGATCAATCAGCCCCAGCATTTT
CDR3 protein: CASSIYLTLMRGINQPQHF
D gene: NA
V gene: TRBV19
J gene: TRBJ1-5
clone size: NA

CDR3 DNA: TGCAGCGTTGTAGGCCGGCAGGTTGAGACCCAGTACTTC
CDR3 protein: CSVVGRQVETQYF
D gene: NA
V gene: TRBV29-1
J gene: TRBJ2-5
clone size: NA

CDR3 DNA: TGTGCCAGCAGCCCCACACTAGGGCGGGTTGCAGATACGCAGTATTTT
CDR3 protein: CASSPTLGRVADTQYF
D gene: NA
V gene: TRBV7-8
J gene: TRBJ2-3
clone size: NA

CDR3 DNA: TGTGCCAGCAGCCAAGGACTAGGCGGGCCCAAAAACATTCAGTACTTC
CDR3 protein: CASSQGLGGPKNIQYF
D gene: NA
V gene: TRBV4-2
J gene: TRBJ2-4
clone size: NA

CDR3 DNA: TGCGCCAGCAGCCAAGGCGACACGACCTATGGCTACACCTTC
CDR3 protein: CASSQGDTTYGYTF
D gene: NA
V gene: TRBV4-1
J gene: TRBJ1-2
clone size: NA

CDR3 DNA: TGTGCCAGCAGAGATGTAGGGGAAGAGACCCAGTACTTC
CDR3 protein: CASRDVGEETQYF
D gene: NA
V gene: TRBV12-3/TRBV12-4
J gene: TRBJ2-5
clone size: NA

CDR3 DNA: TGTGCCAGCAGCCCGGACAGGGGCTATGGCTACACCTTC
CDR3 protein: CASSPDRGYGYTF
D gene: TRBD1
V gene: TRBV14
J gene: TRBJ1-2
clone size: NA

CDR3 DNA: TGTGCCAGCAGCCCGGACAGTAACTATGGCTACACCTTC
CDR3 protein: CASSPDSNYGYTF
D gene: NA
V gene: TRBV11-2
J gene: TRBJ1-2
clone size: NA

CDR3 DNA: TGCGCCAGCAGCCAAGATAGTGCTGGAAACACCATATATTTT
CDR3 protein: CASSQDSAGNTIYF
D gene: NA
V gene: TRBV4-1
J gene: TRBJ1-3
clone size: NA

CDR3 DNA: TGTGCCAGCAGCGCCCGGACAGCCCCGGGTGAGCAGTTCTTC
CDR3 protein: CASSARTAPGEQFF
D gene: NA
V gene: TRBV11-3
J gene: TRBJ2-1
clone size: NA

CDR3 DNA: TGTGCCAGCAGCCCCGGGCGGGGGGTCCCCTACGAGCAGTACTTC
CDR3 protein: CASSPGRGVPYEQYF
D gene: TRBD2
V gene: TRBV4-2
J gene: TRBJ2-7
clone size: NA

CDR3 DNA: TGTGCCAGCAGCCCCCGACAGGGCTGGGGCTACACCTTC
CDR3 protein: CASSPRQGWGYTF
D gene: TRBD1
V gene: TRBV11-2
J gene: TRBJ1-2
clone size: NA

CDR3 DNA: TGTGCCAGCAGCCCAGGGTCCTATGGCTACACCTTC
CDR3 protein: CASSPGSYGYTF
D gene: NA
V gene: TRBV7-9
J gene: TRBJ1-2
clone size: NA

CDR3 DNA: TGCGCCAGCAGCTTTGAAGGCCTGGGGGGACAAGAGACCCAGTACTTC
CDR3 protein: CASSFEGLGGQETQYF
D gene: NA
V gene: TRBV5-1
J gene: TRBJ2-5
clone size: NA

CDR3 DNA: TGTGCCATCAGTACTGACAGGGTCTTCCAGCATGCCGCAGAGACCCAGTACTTC
CDR3 protein: CAISTDRVFQHAAETQYF
D gene: TRBD1
V gene: TRBV10-3
J gene: TRBJ2-5
clone size: NA

CDR3 DNA: TGTGCCAGCAGCAAGTTTCGGGGGGGCTCGAACACTGAAGCTTTCTTT
CDR3 protein: CASSKFRGGSNTEAFF
D gene: NA
V gene: TRBV9
J gene: TRBJ1-1
clone size: NA

CDR3 DNA: TGTGCCACCAGCATCTGGCGGGTTCGGTCAGATACGCAGTATTTT
CDR3 protein: CATSIWRVRSDTQYF
D gene: NA
V gene: TRBV15
J gene: TRBJ2-3
clone size: NA

CDR3 DNA: TGTGCCAGCAGTCCCTATAGTGGCGGCACCATTTCTTTCGCCTTC
CDR3 protein: CASSPYSGGTISFAF
D gene: NA
V gene: TRBV2
J gene: TRBJ1-2
clone size: NA

CDR3 DNA: TGTGCCAGTAAAAATCTCAGGACCCAGGGGAAGTATAGCAATCAGCCCCAGCATTTT
CDR3 protein: CASKNLRTQGKYSNQPQHF
D gene: NA
V gene: TRBV27
J gene: TRBJ1-5
clone size: NA

CDR3 DNA: TGCGCCAGCCGCTTAGCACAGGGCCGTGGCTACACCTTC
CDR3 protein: CASRLAQGRGYTF
D gene: NA
V gene: TRBV5-1
J gene: TRBJ1-2
clone size: NA

CDR3 DNA: TGCGCCAGCAGCTTGGGGGCGGGGAGCTCCTACGAGCAGTACTTC
CDR3 protein: CASSLGAGSSYEQYF
D gene: NA
V gene: TRBV5-1
J gene: TRBJ2-7
clone size: NA

CDR3 DNA: TGTGCCAGTAGTACCGGGGTACAAGAGACCCAGTACTTC
CDR3 protein: CASSTGVQETQYF
D gene: NA
V gene: TRBV19
J gene: TRBJ2-5
clone size: NA

CDR3 DNA: TGTGCCAGCAGTTACACCCCAACAGTAGACACCGGGGAGCTGTTTTTT
CDR3 protein: CASSYTPTVDTGELFF
D gene: NA
V gene: TRBV6-5
J gene: TRBJ2-2
clone size: few

CDR3 DNA: TGTGCCAGCTTTCCCAATACTTGGAATGAGCAGTTCTTC
CDR3 protein: CASFPNTWNEQFF
D gene: NA
V gene: TRBV28
J gene: TRBJ2-1
clone size: NA

CDR3 DNA: TGTGCCAGCAGGTCGTGGACAGAAATGAACACTGAAGCTTTCTTT
CDR3 protein: CASRSWTEMNTEAFF
D gene: NA
V gene: TRBV6-5
J gene: TRBJ1-1
clone size: NA

CDR3 DNA: TGTGCCAGCTCACCCCCGACTGGGACAGGGTTCGGAGGCTACACCTTC
CDR3 protein: CASSPPTGTGFGGYTF
D gene: TRBD1
V gene: TRBV18
J gene: TRBJ1-2
clone size: NA

CDR3 DNA: TGTGCCACCAGGGCGACAGGGGGGGGAACTGAAGCTTTCTTT
CDR3 protein: CATRATGGGTEAFF
D gene: TRBD1
V gene: TRBV24-1
J gene: TRBJ1-1
clone size: NA

CDR3 DNA: TGTGCCAGCAGCGTGGCGGGATTGGACAATGAGCAGTTCTTC
CDR3 protein: CASSVAGLDNEQFF
D gene: NA
V gene: TRBV9
J gene: TRBJ2-1
clone size: NA

CDR3 DNA: TGTGCCAGCAGCTCCCTGGCAGGGGTGAATTCACCCCTCCACTTT
CDR3 protein: CASSSLAGVNSPLHF
D gene: NA
V gene: TRBV11-2
J gene: TRBJ1-6
clone size: NA

CDR3 DNA: TGTGCCAGCAGCTTAGGGGCTAGCGGGGCCTCCTACGAGCAGTACTTC
CDR3 protein: CASSLGASGASYEQYF
D gene: TRBD2
V gene: TRBV7-6
J gene: TRBJ2-7
clone size: few

CDR3 DNA: TGTGCCAGCACCCAGATCTACGAGCAGTACTTC
CDR3 protein: CASTQIYEQYF
D gene: NA
V gene: TRBV28
J gene: TRBJ2-7
clone size: NA

CDR3 DNA: TGCGCCAGCAGATCAAACTCAGGGGCCAGCTATGGCTACACCTTC
CDR3 protein: CASRSNSGASYGYTF
D gene: NA
V gene: TRBV5-1
J gene: TRBJ1-2
clone size: NA

CDR3 DNA: TGCGCCAGCAGCCCCCAACGGGGGGCGCGGGTCGATCAGCCCCAGCATTTT
CDR3 protein: CASSPQRGARVDQPQHF
D gene: NA
V gene: TRBV4-1
J gene: TRBJ1-5
clone size: NA

CDR3 DNA: TGTGCCACCAGTGCTGCGACAGGGGATCTACCCCAGCATTTT
CDR3 protein: CATSAATGDLPQHF
D gene: TRBD1
V gene: TRBV24-1
J gene: TRBJ1-5
clone size: NA

CDR3 DNA: TGTGCCAGCAGCGTAGCACGGGAGGCCCATGAGCAGTTCTTC
CDR3 protein: CASSVAREAHEQFF
D gene: TRBD2
V gene: TRBV9
J gene: TRBJ2-1
clone size: NA

CDR3 DNA: TGTGCCAGCAGCCCGGGACAGGGGGACTACGAGCAGTACTTC
CDR3 protein: CASSPGQGDYEQYF
D gene: TRBD1
V gene: TRBV5-6
J gene: TRBJ2-7
clone size: NA

CDR3 DNA: TGTGCCAGCAGCCAACTCGGAATAGGTGAGCGGGAGCAGTACTTC
CDR3 protein: CASSQLGIGEREQYF
D gene: NA
V gene: TRBV4-2
J gene: TRBJ2-7
clone size: NA

CDR3 DNA: TGTGCCAGCAGTGTCGGGACAGGGGGGTCCTACAATGAGCAGTTCTTC
CDR3 protein: CASSVGTGGSYNEQFF
D gene: TRBD1
V gene: TRBV2
J gene: TRBJ2-1
clone size: NA

CDR3 DNA: TGTGCCAGCAGCTCGTACCTCGGACAGGGATTCTACAATGAGCAGTTCTTC
CDR3 protein: CASSSYLGQGFYNEQFF
D gene: TRBD1
V gene: TRBV11-3
J gene: TRBJ2-1
clone size: NA